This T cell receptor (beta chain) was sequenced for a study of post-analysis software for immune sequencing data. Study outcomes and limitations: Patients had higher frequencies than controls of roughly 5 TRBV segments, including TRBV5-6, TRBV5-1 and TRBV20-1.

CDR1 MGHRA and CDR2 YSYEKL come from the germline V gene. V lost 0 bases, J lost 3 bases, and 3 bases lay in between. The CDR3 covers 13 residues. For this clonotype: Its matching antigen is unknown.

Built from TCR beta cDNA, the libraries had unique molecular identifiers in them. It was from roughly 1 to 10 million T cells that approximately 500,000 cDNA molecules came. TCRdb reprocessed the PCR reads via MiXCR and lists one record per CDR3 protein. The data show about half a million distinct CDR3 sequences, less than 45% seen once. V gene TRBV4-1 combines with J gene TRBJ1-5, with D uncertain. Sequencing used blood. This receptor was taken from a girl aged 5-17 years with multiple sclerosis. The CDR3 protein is CASSQDFNQPQHF. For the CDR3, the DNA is TGCGCCAGCAGCCAAGACTTCAATCAGCCCCAGCATTTT.